This T cell receptor (beta chain) was identified during a study of beta chain features in type 1 diabetes. General observations from the study: Across all four CD4+ subsets, people with type 1 diabetes showed modestly shorter TCRB CDR3s. Patients and controls would be equally affected if PCR favored shorter templates.

Sequencing targeted expressed TCRB transcripts, as all isolated RNA had been reverse transcribed. Generated by immunoSEQ multiplex PCR, the TCRdb table keeps only in-frame clones and is missing some. This sample carries fewer than 150,000 clones, less than 9% of them seen once, and the ten largest clones take approximately 1.4%. Every donor had blood drawn once into heparin, roughly 0.11 L on average. Concerning this clone: The antigen is not known.

The source is a woman aged 25 to 39 in good health. Sequencing was performed on central memory CD4+ T cells from blood.

CDR3 DNA: TGTGCCAGCAGAACACTAGCGAACAATGAGCAGTTCTTC. Residues: CASRTLANNEQFF. V gene TRBV11-2 combines with J gene TRBJ2-1, with TRBD2 identical over 7 bases. Per the germline V gene, CDR1 is SGHAT and CDR2 is FQNNGV. The CDR3 is 13 amino acids. Trimming cost V 6 bases and J 5 bases; bases outside gene matches: 4.